The 21 T cell receptor beta chains in this list originate from one sample, sequenced in a study of response to subunit inactivated influenza vaccine. TCRdb processed the RT-PCR reads anew with MiXCR; each CDR3 protein has one entry. The profile shows 530,000 or so distinct CDR3 sequences, around 25% of them singletons. The material sequenced was CD4+ T cells sorted from PBMCs, taken 4 to 6 days after vaccination. The receptor set was obtained from a man aged 50 or older who received an inactivated influenza vaccine.

This clonotype was recorded a few times. The J gene is TRBJ1-2, the V gene TRBV20-1; D remains ambiguous. CDR1 is DFQATT and CDR2 is SNEGSKA in the germline V gene (reference sequence). The CDR3 contains 13 residues. Trimming pared 4 bases from V and 7 bases from J, leaving 16 bases between. The CDR3 DNA sequence: TGCAGTGCTACCAGAGACACCGGAATTGGCTACACCTTC. Translating it yields CSATRDTGIGYTF.

The V and J genes are TRBV29-1 and TRBJ2-1; 12 nucleotides align to TRBD2. Looked up from germline, CDR1 is SQVTM and CDR2 is ANQGSEA. V dropped 5 bases and J dropped 1; count of bases not matched to a gene: 12. This CDR3 has 18 amino acids. The DNA of the CDR3 is TGCAGCGTTCATGGGACTAGCGGGCGGTTGGCATCCTACAATGAGCAGTTCTTC. Translation: CSVHGTSGRLASYNEQFF.

This clonotype was seen at least ten times. The rearrangement links TRBV20-1 to TRBJ1-3; 7 bases are a match to TRBD1. The CDR3 runs 16 residues. Germline CDR1 is DFQATT and CDR2 is SNEGSKA (reference sequence). V dropped 2 bases and J dropped 2; count of bases not matched to a gene: 9. CDR3 loop: CSARNHDRAAGNTIYF. CDR3 nucleotides: TGCAGTGCTAGAAACCACGACAGGGCGGCTGGAAACACCATATATTTT.

This clonotype occurred a few times. The J gene is TRBJ1-1, the V gene TRBV20-1; 10 nucleotides align to TRBD1. J gave up 1 base and V 6 bases, and 11 bases lay outside the gene matches. The CDR3 has 16 residues. The germline V gene has CDR1 DFQATT and CDR2 SNEGSKA (reference sequence). CDR3 nucleotides: TGCAGTGCAAAGACAGGGGGCGGGGTGGAGAACACTGAAGCTTTCTTT. This gives the protein CSAKTGGGVENTEAFF.

This clonotype has just a few counts. The genes are TRBV30 and TRBJ1-1; TRBD1 might be the D (5 bases). V was shortened by 7 bases and J by 0 bases, with 12 bases between the two germline ends. Germline lookup yields CDR1 GTSNPN and CDR2 SVGIG (reference sequence). The CDR3 loop spans 13 amino acids. This CDR3 is CASGGDLNTEAFF. The CDR3 DNA follows: TGTGCCTCGGGAGGGGACCTGAACACTGAAGCTTTCTTT.

V usage is TRBV20-1 and J usage is TRBJ2-7, with 8 nucleotides matching TRBD2. The germline V gene encodes CDR1 DFQATT and CDR2 SNEGSKA (reference sequence). CDR3 length equals 15 residues. Trimming took 5 bases from V and 5 from J; bases not matched to a gene: 14. The CDR3 protein is CSAGTGTRIVNEQYF. The CDR3 DNA reads TGCAGTGCTGGGACCGGGACTAGGATCGTAAACGAGCAGTACTTC.

This chain uses TRBV3-1 with TRBJ2-3; 8 bases are shared with TRBD2. The germline V gene encodes CDR1 LGHDT and CDR2 YNNKEL (reference sequence). With V trimmed by 11 bases and J by 4 bases, 23 bases remained unmatched. CDR3 length equals 18 residues. CDR3 region: CALCLVSPLAGWADTQYF. DNA for the CDR3: TGTGCCCTCTGTTTGGTGTCCCCCTTAGCGGGATGGGCAGATACGCAGTATTTT.

This chain uses TRBV19 with TRBJ2-3; tentatively, D is TRBD1 or TRBD2 (5 bases each). The CDR3 is 16 amino acids. In germline, CDR1 is LNHDA, CDR2 SQIVND (reference sequence). Trimming shortened V by 3 bases and J by 7 bases, and 20 bases separated the two germline ends. CDR3 region: CASSIPRQRGTNTQYF. CDR3 nucleotides: TGTGCCAGTAGTATCCCCCGACAGAGGGGTACGAATACGCAGTATTTT.

This clonotype was counted only a few times. The chain has TRBV12-3 or TRBV12-4 and TRBJ2-2; tentatively, D is TRBD1 or TRBD2 (5 bases each). This CDR3 region has 16 residues. The V and J ends lost 3 bases and 5 bases respectively, with 16 bases between them. CDR3 in DNA: TGTGCCAGCAGTTTTGGGGCTAGCCTACGGACCGGGGAGCTGTTTTTT. This codes for CASSFGASLRTGELFF.

The chain recombines TRBV28 with TRBJ1-1, with D unclear. Deletions cut 6 bases from V and 1 base from J, with 9 bases between. This CDR3 spans 13 amino acids. CDR1 is MDHEN and CDR2 is SYDVKM in the germline V gene. The CDR3 is CASSRYSNTEAFF. CDR3 nucleotides: TGTGCCAGCAGCAGGTACTCGAACACTGAAGCTTTCTTT. Full variable domain (outside the CDR3, taken from reference TRBV28 and TRBJ1-1): DVKVTQSSRYLVKRTGEKVFLECVQDMDHENMFWYRQDPGLGLRLIYFSYDVKMKEKGDIPEGYSVSREKKERFSLILESASTNQTSMYLCASSRYSNTEAFFGQGTRLTVV.

This clonotype has a count of ten or more. This chain joins TRBV6-2 or TRBV6-3 and TRBJ2-2, with D perhaps assigned TRBD1 or TRBD2 (5 bases each). Germline CDR1 MNHEY, CDR2 SVGEGT. The ends were cut back, 4 bases at V and 4 bases at J, with 7 bases in the middle. The CDR3 is 13 residues long. CDR3 DNA sequence: TGTGCCAGCAGTTCGGGGCCCACCGGGGAGCTGTTTTTT. Its translation: CASSSGPTGELFF.

V and J are TRBV4-2 and TRBJ1-2; perhaps TRBD1 as D (5 bases). Germline V gives CDR1 LGHNA, CDR2 YNFKEQ. There are 14 residues in the CDR3. V gave up 3 bases and J gave up 3 bases, with 11 bases separating them. As DNA, the CDR3 is TGTGCCAGCAGCCACAACAGGAAGGACTATGGCTACACCTTC. Translated, it gives CASSHNRKDYGYTF.

This clonotype was detected ten times or more. The rearrangement joins TRBV2 to TRBJ1-5, with D unresolved. With 3 bases removed from V and 0 bases from J, the gap between germline ends came to 0 bases. The CDR3 runs to 12 residues. CDR1 is SNHLY and CDR2 is FYNNEI in the germline V gene. CDR3 region: CASSDSNQPQHF. Written as DNA, the CDR3 is TGTGCCAGCAGTGATAGCAATCAGCCCCAGCATTTT.

V is TRBV5-1 and J is TRBJ2-5; D is ambiguous. The CDR3 loop spans 14 amino acids. CDR1 and CDR2 from the germline V gene are SGHRS and YFSETQ. Deletions cut 4 bases from V and 3 bases from J, with 13 bases between. This chain's CDR3 is CASSPDGAEETQYF. CDR3 bases: TGCGCCAGCAGCCCGGACGGCGCAGAAGAGACCCAGTACTTC.

Many counts were recorded for this clonotype. This chain joins TRBV7-6 and TRBJ2-4, with 12 bases aligning to TRBD1. Germline loops: CDR1 SGHVS, CDR2 FNYEAQ. V trimming: 5 bases; J trimming: 5 bases; junction bases outside the gene matches: 4. This CDR3 has 15 residues. The CDR3 nucleotides read TGTGCCAGCAGCCAGGGACAGGGGGCTCAAAACATTCAGTACTTC. Its protein product is CASSQGQGAQNIQYF. The whole variable domain, filled in from reference TRBV7-6 and TRBJ2-4, reads GAGVSQSPRYKVTKRGQDVALRCDPISGHVSLYWYRQALGQGPEFLTYFNYEAQQDKSGLPNDRFSAERPEGSISTLTIQRTEQRDSAMYRCASSQGQGAQNIQYFGAGTRLSVL.

This clonotype was seen more than once but under ten times. CDR3 sequence: CASSLEVGGGSYNEQFF. The CDR3 nucleotides are TGTGCCAGCAGCTTAGAGGTTGGCGGGGGCTCCTACAATGAGCAGTTCTTC. V gene TRBV11-2 combines with J gene TRBJ2-1; 7 bases agree with TRBD2. The CDR3 length is 17 residues. Germline V gene lookup returns CDR1 SGHAT and CDR2 FQNNGV. V gave up 0 bases and J gave up 0 bases; unmatched junction bases: 5.

This clonotype was recorded only once. V is TRBV5-1 and J is TRBJ1-6; D uncertain. The ends were cut back, 2 bases at V and 0 bases at J, with 9 bases in the middle. Germline loops: CDR1 SGHRS, CDR2 YFSETQ. There are 16 residues in the CDR3. CDR3 sequence (DNA): TGCGCCAGCAGCTTTGGGTCCGGCTCCTATAATTCACCCCTCCACTTT. It specifies CASSFGSGSYNSPLHF.

This chain uses TRBV20-1 with TRBJ2-3, with D unresolved. Germline CDR1 DFQATT, CDR2 SNEGSKA (reference sequence). The germline V and J ends were trimmed by 5 bases and 7 bases, with 10 bases remaining between them. CDR3 length equals 11 residues. The DNA for the CDR3 is TGCAGTGCTGCGAGGCGTAATACGCAGTATTTT. Residues: CSAARRNTQYF.

This clonotype was found a few times. The chain carries TRBV9 and TRBJ2-1, with D tentatively TRBD2 (5 bases). V shed 4 bases and J shed 5 bases, with 22 bases lying between them. The germline V gene has CDR1 SGDLS and CDR2 YYNGEE. This CDR3 is 17 amino acids long. The DNA of the CDR3 is TGTGCCAGCAGCCCCGGAGGAGGACTGACGCCTAACAATGAGCAGTTCTTC. This encodes CASSPGGGLTPNNEQFF.

This chain joins TRBV4-3 and TRBJ2-7; the D gene is possibly TRBD2 (6 bases). The CDR3 is 13 residues long. Trimming left V 0 bases short and J 6 bases short, with 9 bases between. CDR1 LGHNA and CDR2 YSLEER come from the germline V gene. The chain's CDR3 is CASSQEPGAEQYF. CDR3 nucleotide sequence: TGCGCCAGCAGCCAAGAACCGGGAGCCGAGCAGTACTTC.

Only a few counts were recorded for this clonotype. V usage is TRBV7-3 and J usage is TRBJ2-3; D uncertain. This CDR3 region has 13 residues. Trimming cost V 6 bases and J 6 bases, with 13 bases left between them. CDR1 and CDR2 (germline): SGHTA, FQGTGA. CDR3: CASSMTSRDTQYF. CDR3 nucleotide sequence: TGTGCCAGCAGTATGACCTCGAGGGATACGCAGTATTTT.